The rows below give T cell receptor beta chains drawn from one sample of a study of blood T cell repertoires in COVID-19. Only in-frame clones appear in the TCRdb table, and some are missing; sequencing was by immunoSEQ multiplex PCR. The sample has about 390,000 clones; about 86% are singletons. Input material: PBMCs or T cells enriched from blood (not recorded which). All receptors derive from a woman aged 45-59 years who had recovered from COVID-19. CDR3s include the opening cysteine and the closing phenylalanine or tryptophan. Each record gives: V gene, D gene, J gene, CDR3 protein, CDR3 DNA. The D gene is left open where the match is weak.

V gene: TRBV4-2; D gene: NA; J gene: TRBJ1-2; CDR3 protein: CASSQKQTGNYGYTF; CDR3 DNA: TGTGCCAGCAGCCAGAAGCAGACAGGAAACTATGGCTACACCTTC
V gene: TRBV4-1; D gene: NA; J gene: TRBJ1-2; CDR3 protein: CASSQQMTASNYGYTF; CDR3 DNA: TGCGCCAGCAGCCAACAGATGACAGCGTCTAACTATGGCTACACCTTC
V gene: TRBV7-2; D gene: TRBD1; J gene: TRBJ1-1; CDR3 protein: CASSLTGGKGTEAFF; CDR3 DNA: TGTGCCAGCAGCCTGACAGGGGGCAAGGGCACTGAAGCTTTCTTT
V gene: TRBV24-1; D gene: TRBD1; J gene: TRBJ2-3; CDR3 protein: CATSDRTGERDTQYF; CDR3 DNA: TGTGCCACCAGTGACCGGACAGGGGAGAGAGATACGCAGTATTTT
V gene: TRBV5-6; D gene: NA; J gene: TRBJ2-5; CDR3 protein: CASSLRAGEETQYF; CDR3 DNA: TGTGCCAGCAGCTTGAGGGCAGGGGAAGAGACCCAGTACTTC
V gene: TRBV5-1; D gene: TRBD1; J gene: TRBJ1-3; CDR3 protein: CASGQGFGNTIYF; CDR3 DNA: TGCGCCAGCGGACAGGGGTTTGGAAACACCATATATTTT
V gene: TRBV15; D gene: NA; J gene: TRBJ1-6; CDR3 protein: CATRPGVGSPLHF; CDR3 DNA: TGTGCCACCCGTCCGGGGGTAGGGTCACCCCTCCACTTT
V gene: TRBV6-5; D gene: NA; J gene: TRBJ1-2; CDR3 protein: CASRQADNYGYTF; CDR3 DNA: TGTGCCAGCAGACAGGCTGATAACTATGGCTACACCTTC
V gene: TRBV12-3/TRBV12-4; D gene: TRBD1; J gene: TRBJ2-4; CDR3 protein: CASSAGTGRIQYF; CDR3 DNA: TGTGCCAGCAGCGCCGGGACAGGGAGGATTCAGTACTTC
V gene: TRBV19; D gene: NA; J gene: TRBJ1-1; CDR3 protein: CASRPGPLTEAFF; CDR3 DNA: TGTGCCAGTAGGCCGGGTCCATTGACTGAAGCTTTCTTT
V gene: TRBV9; D gene: TRBD1; J gene: TRBJ2-1; CDR3 protein: CASSVEQGSYNEQFF; CDR3 DNA: TGTGCCAGCAGCGTGGAACAGGGGTCCTACAATGAGCAGTTCTTC
V gene: TRBV19; D gene: TRBD1; J gene: TRBJ2-7; CDR3 protein: CASSPQTSGGASEQYF; CDR3 DNA: TGTGCCAGTAGCCCGCAAACATCAGGGGGCGCGTCCGAGCAGTACTTC
V gene: TRBV30; D gene: NA; J gene: TRBJ2-7; CDR3 protein: CAWSVGYEQYF; CDR3 DNA: TGTGCCTGGAGTGTCGGCTACGAGCAGTACTTC
V gene: TRBV4-1; D gene: NA; J gene: TRBJ1-3; CDR3 protein: CASSQAPAGSTIYF; CDR3 DNA: TGCGCCAGCAGCCAAGCTCCCGCCGGTAGCACCATATATTTT
V gene: TRBV3-1/TRBV3-2; D gene: NA; J gene: TRBJ2-7; CDR3 protein: CASSQDPNPYEQYF; CDR3 DNA: TGTGCCAGCAGCCAAGATCCTAACCCCTACGAGCAGTACTTC
V gene: TRBV6-1; D gene: TRBD1; J gene: TRBJ1-5; CDR3 protein: CASSAKLGQGSDQPQHF; CDR3 DNA: TGTGCCAGCAGTGCAAAATTAGGACAGGGGAGCGACCAGCCCCAGCATTTT
V gene: TRBV4-1; D gene: NA; J gene: TRBJ1-1; CDR3 protein: CASSQGGGLLF; CDR3 DNA: TGCGCCAGCAGCCAAGGTGGAGGTCTGCTCTTT
V gene: TRBV30; D gene: NA; J gene: TRBJ2-7; CDR3 protein: CAWSVPLRPGYEQYF; CDR3 DNA: TGTGCCTGGAGTGTACCCCTCCGGCCGGGCTACGAGCAGTACTTC
V gene: TRBV7-2; D gene: TRBD1; J gene: TRBJ1-2; CDR3 protein: CASSLVVVGRGSNYGYTF; CDR3 DNA: TGTGCCAGCAGCTTAGTAGTGGTCGGCAGGGGGAGTAACTATGGCTACACCTTC
V gene: TRBV6-5; D gene: TRBD1; J gene: TRBJ2-2; CDR3 protein: CASSYLTGGDGELFF; CDR3 DNA: TGTGCCAGCTCTTATCTGACAGGGGGAGACGGGGAGCTGTTTTTT